This T cell receptor (beta chain) was sequenced in a study of blood T cell repertoires in COVID-19. Profiling relied on immunoSEQ multiplex PCR, and the TCRdb table lists in-frame clones only, not all of them. The repertoire holds 25,000 to 30,000 clones, over 75% seen once, with around a sixth in the top ten. This CDR3 has 16 amino acids. The germline CDR1 and CDR2 sequences are GTSNPN and SVGIG (reference sequence). Between the trimmed V and J ends, which lost 1 base and 0 bases, there was a span of 12 bases. The clonotype was recovered from a man between 70 and 80 years old with active COVID-19. Source material: peripheral blood. The chain employs TRBV30 and TRBJ1-4; D remains ambiguous. CDR3 amino acids: CAWSAPTVSTNEKLFF. For the CDR3, the DNA is TGTGCCTGGAGTGCGCCCACAGTATCAACTAATGAAAAACTGTTTTTT.